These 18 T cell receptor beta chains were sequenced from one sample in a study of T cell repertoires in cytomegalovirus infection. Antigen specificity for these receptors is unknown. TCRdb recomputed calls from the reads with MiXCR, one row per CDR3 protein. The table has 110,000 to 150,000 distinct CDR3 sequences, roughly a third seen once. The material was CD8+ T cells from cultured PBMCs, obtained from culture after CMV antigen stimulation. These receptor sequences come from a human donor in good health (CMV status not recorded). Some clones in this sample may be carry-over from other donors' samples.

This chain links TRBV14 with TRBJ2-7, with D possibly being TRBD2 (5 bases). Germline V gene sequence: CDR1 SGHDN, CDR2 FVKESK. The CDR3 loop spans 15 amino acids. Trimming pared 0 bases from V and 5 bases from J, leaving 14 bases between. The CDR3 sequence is CASSQDPGDVNEQYF. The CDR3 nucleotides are TGTGCCAGCAGCCAAGATCCCGGGGATGTTAACGAGCAGTACTTC.

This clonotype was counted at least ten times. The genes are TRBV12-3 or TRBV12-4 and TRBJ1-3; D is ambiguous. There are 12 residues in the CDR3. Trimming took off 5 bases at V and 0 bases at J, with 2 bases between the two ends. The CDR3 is CASSPSGNTIYF. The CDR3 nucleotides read TGTGCCAGCAGTCCCTCTGGAAACACCATATATTTT.

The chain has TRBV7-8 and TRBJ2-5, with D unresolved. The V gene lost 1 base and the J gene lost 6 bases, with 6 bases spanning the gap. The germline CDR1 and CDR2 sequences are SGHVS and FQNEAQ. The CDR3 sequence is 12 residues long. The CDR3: CASSLGRKTQYF. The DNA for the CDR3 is TGTGCCAGCAGCTTAGGGCGAAAGACCCAGTACTTC.

The CDR3: CASSQEDRGWDHSPLHF. The CDR3 DNA reads as TGCGCCAGCAGCCAAGAGGATAGGGGATGGGATCATTCACCCCTCCACTTT. The V and J genes are TRBV4-1 and TRBJ1-6, with D possibly matching TRBD1 (5 bases). The CDR3 is made up of 17 amino acids. Trimming removed 0 bases from V and 8 bases from J, with 17 bases in between. The germline CDR1 and CDR2 sequences are MGHRA and YSYEKL.

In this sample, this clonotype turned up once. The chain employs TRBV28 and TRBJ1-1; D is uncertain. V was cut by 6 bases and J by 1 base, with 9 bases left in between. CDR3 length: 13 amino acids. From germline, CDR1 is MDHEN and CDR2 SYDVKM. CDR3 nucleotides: TGTGCCAGCAGAGGCCCGGGGAACACTGAAGCTTTCTTT. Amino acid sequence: CASRGPGNTEAFF.

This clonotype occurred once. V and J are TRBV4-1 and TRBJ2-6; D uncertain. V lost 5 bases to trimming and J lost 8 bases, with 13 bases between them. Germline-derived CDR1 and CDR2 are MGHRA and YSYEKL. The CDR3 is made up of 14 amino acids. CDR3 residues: CASSSRTRTNVLTF. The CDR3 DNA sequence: TGCGCCAGCAGCTCTCGTACTCGGACCAACGTCCTGACTTTC.

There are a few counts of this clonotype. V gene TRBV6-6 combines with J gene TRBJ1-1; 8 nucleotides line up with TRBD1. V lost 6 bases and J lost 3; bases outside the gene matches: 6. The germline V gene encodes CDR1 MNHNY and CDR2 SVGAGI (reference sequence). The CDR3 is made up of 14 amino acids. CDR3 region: CASSFGQGDTEAFF. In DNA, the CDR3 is TGTGCCAGCAGCTTCGGACAGGGCGACACTGAAGCTTTCTTT.

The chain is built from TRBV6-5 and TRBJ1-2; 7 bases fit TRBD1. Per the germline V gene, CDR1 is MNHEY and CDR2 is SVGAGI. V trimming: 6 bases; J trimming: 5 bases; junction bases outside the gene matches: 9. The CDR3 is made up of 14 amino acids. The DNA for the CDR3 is TGTGCCAGCAGCTCCCTGACAGGGTGGTATGGCTACACCTTC. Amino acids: CASSSLTGWYGYTF.

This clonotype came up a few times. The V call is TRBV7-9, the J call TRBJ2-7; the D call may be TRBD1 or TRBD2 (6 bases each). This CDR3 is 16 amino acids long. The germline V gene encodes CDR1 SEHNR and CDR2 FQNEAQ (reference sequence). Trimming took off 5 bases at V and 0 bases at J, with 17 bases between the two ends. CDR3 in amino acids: CASSVEGGRSSYEQYF. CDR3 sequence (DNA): TGTGCCAGCAGCGTAGAGGGGGGTAGGAGCTCCTACGAGCAGTACTTC.

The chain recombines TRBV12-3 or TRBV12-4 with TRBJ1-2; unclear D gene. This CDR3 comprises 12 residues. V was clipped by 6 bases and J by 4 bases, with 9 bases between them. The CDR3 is CASSTPGYGYTF. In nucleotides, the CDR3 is TGTGCCAGCAGCACGCCGGGCTATGGCTACACCTTC.

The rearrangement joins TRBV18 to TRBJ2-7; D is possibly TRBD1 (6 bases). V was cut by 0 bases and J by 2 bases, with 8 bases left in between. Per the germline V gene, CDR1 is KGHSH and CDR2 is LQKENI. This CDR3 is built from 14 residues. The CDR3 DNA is TGTGCCAGCTCACCACCGGCAGGGGCCTACGAGCAGTACTTC. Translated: CASSPPAGAYEQYF.

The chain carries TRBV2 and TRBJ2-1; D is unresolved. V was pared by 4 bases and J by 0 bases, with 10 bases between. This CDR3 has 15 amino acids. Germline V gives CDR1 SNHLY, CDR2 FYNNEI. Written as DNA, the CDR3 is TGTGCCAGCAGTGTTGGGCAGAGCTCCTACAATGAGCAGTTCTTC. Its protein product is CASSVGQSSYNEQFF.

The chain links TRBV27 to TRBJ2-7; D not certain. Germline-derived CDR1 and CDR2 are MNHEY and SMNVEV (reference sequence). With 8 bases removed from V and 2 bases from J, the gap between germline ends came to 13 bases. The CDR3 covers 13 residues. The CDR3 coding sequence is TGTGCCAGCTCTGACCTAGGCCCCTACGAGCAGTACTTC. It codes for CASSDLGPYEQYF.

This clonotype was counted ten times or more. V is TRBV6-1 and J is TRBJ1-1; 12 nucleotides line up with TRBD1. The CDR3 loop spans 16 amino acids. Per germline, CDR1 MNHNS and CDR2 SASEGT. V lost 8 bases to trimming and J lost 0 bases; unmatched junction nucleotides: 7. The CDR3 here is CASSLGTGGLNTEAFF. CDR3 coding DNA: TGTGCCAGCTCCCTAGGGACAGGGGGCTTGAACACTGAAGCTTTCTTT.

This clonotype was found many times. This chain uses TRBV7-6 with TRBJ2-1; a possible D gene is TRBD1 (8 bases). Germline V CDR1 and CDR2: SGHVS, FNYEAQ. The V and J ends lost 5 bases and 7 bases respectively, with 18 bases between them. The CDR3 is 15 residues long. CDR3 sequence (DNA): TGTGCCAGCAGCCCACAGGGGGGGGGGCCTAATGAGCAGTTCTTC. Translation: CASSPQGGGPNEQFF. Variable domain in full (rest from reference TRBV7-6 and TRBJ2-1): GAGVSQSPRYKVTKRGQDVALRCDPISGHVSLYWYRQALGQGPEFLTYFNYEAQQDKSGLPNDRFSAERPEGSISTLTIQRTEQRDSAMYRCASSPQGGGPNEQFFGPGTRLTVL.

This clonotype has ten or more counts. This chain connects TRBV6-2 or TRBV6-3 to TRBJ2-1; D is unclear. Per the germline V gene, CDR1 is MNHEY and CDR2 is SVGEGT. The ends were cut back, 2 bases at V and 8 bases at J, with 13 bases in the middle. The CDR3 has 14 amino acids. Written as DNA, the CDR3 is TGTGCCAGCAGTTACCCAGATTCCTCGGATGAGCAGTTCTTC. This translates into CASSYPDSSDEQFF.

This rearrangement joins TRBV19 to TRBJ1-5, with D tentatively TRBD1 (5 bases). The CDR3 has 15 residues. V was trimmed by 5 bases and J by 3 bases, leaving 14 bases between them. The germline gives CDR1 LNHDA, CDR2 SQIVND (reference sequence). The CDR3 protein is CASSVAGRYNQPQHF. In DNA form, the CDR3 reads TGTGCCAGTAGTGTTGCGGGACGGTACAATCAGCCCCAGCATTTT.

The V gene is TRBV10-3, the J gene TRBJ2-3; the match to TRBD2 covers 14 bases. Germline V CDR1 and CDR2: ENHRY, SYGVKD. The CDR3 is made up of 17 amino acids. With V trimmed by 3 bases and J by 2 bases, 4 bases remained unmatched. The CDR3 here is CAISDGTSGGPTDTQYF. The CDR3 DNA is TGTGCCATCAGTGACGGGACTAGCGGGGGTCCCACAGATACGCAGTATTTT.